The 14 T cell receptor beta chains below were found in one sample sequenced in a study of PD-L1 blockade in urothelial cancer. TCRdb keeps only in-frame clones here, not all; method: immunoSEQ multiplex PCR. The table includes about 63,000 clones, roughly 76% detected once. Time point here: pretreatment peripheral blood. The input for sequencing was PBMCs, taken around atezolizumab (anti-PD-L1) treatment. Receptor source: a man in his 70s with urothelial cancer.

The chain is built from TRBV5-1 and TRBJ1-4; 9 bases match TRBD1. Germline CDR1 and CDR2: SGHRS and YFSETQ. V gave up 4 bases and J gave up 0 bases; unmatched junction bases: 7. This CDR3 has 17 amino acids. CDR3 in DNA: TGCGCCAGCAGCCCGGATAGACAGGGGGCAACTAATGAAAAACTGTTTTTT. Its translation: CASSPDRQGATNEKLFF.

The chain is built from TRBV7-2 and TRBJ2-7, with 10 nucleotides matching TRBD2. The CDR3 is made up of 16 amino acids. The germline V gene encodes CDR1 SGHTA and CDR2 FQGNSA. The V and J ends lost 0 bases and 5 bases, in that order; junction bases with no gene match: 7. For the CDR3, the DNA is TGTGCCAGCAGCTTAGCCGGGCTAGCGGGAGTAAACGAGCAGTACTTC. Translation gives CASSLAGLAGVNEQYF.

V and J are TRBV6-1 and TRBJ1-2, with TRBD1 matching over 7 bases. Trimming cost V 1 base and J 2 bases; bases outside gene matches: 4. The germline gives CDR1 MNHNS, CDR2 SASEGT. The CDR3 is made up of 15 amino acids. In DNA, the CDR3 is TGTGCCAGCAGTGAAGTGGGACAGCGAAACTATGGCTACACCTTC. Translated, it gives CASSEVGQRNYGYTF.

The rearrangement links TRBV18 to TRBJ1-1; D call uncertain. Germline CDR1 is KGHSH and CDR2 is LQKENI. Trimming took 4 bases from V and 0 from J, leaving 15 bases between them. The CDR3 has 16 residues. CDR3 nucleotides: TGTGCCAGCTCACTCAAACAGAAGCAGATGAACACTGAAGCTTTCTTT. This translates into CASSLKQKQMNTEAFF.

V is TRBV5-1 and J is TRBJ2-1; TRBD2 might be the D (5 bases). The CDR3 extends over 15 amino acids. V was cut by 0 bases and J by 7 bases, with 14 bases left in between. Germline CDR1 and CDR2: SGHRS and YFSETQ. This CDR3 is CASSLEDSYRNEQFF. The CDR3 DNA sequence: TGCGCCAGCAGCTTGGAGGACTCCTACCGGAATGAGCAGTTCTTC.

The chain combines TRBV5-1 with TRBJ1-1, with D perhaps TRBD1 (5 bases). Trimming took off 4 bases at V and 3 bases at J, with 16 bases between the two ends. CDR3 size: 15 residues. Germline V CDR1 and CDR2: SGHRS, YFSETQ. CDR3 protein: CASSESQIGDTEAFF. The CDR3 DNA sequence: TGCGCCAGCAGCGAATCGCAGATAGGGGACACTGAAGCTTTCTTT.

V and J are TRBV7-9 and TRBJ2-2; a possible D gene is TRBD2 (6 bases). V lost 5 bases, J lost 5 bases, and 15 bases lay in between. In germline, CDR1 is SEHNR, CDR2 FQNEAQ (reference sequence). The CDR3 loop spans 15 amino acids. CDR3 in amino acids: CASSTPTGRTGELFF. CDR3 nucleotide sequence: TGTGCCAGCAGCACCCCCACGGGGAGGACCGGGGAGCTGTTTTTT. The full variable domain, in which reference TRBV7-9 and TRBJ2-2 provide the parts outside the CDR3, is DTGVSQNPRHKITKRGQNVTFRCDPISEHNRLYWYRQTLGQGPEFLTYFQNEAQLEKSRLLSDRFSAERPKGSFSTLEIQRTEQGDSAMYLCASSTPTGRTGELFFGEGSRLTVL.

A few counts support this clone. The rearrangement joins TRBV7-2 to TRBJ2-3, with TRBD2 matching 9 bases. The CDR3 contains 17 residues. Unmatched junction bases numbered 14, after V lost 6 bases and J lost 4 bases. CDR1 SGHTA and CDR2 FQGNSA come from the germline V gene. The CDR3: CASRIGAGSGSSDTQYF. The CDR3 DNA is TGTGCCAGCAGAATAGGTGCGGGTAGCGGGAGTTCAGATACGCAGTATTTT.

The chain recombines TRBV7-2 with TRBJ2-3; 9 nucleotides align to TRBD2. The junction had 17 bases not matched to a gene; V was cut back by 5 bases and J by 8 bases. CDR1 SGHTA and CDR2 FQGNSA come from the germline V gene. The CDR3 consists of 17 residues. This CDR3 is CASSQTSGTLQGATQYF. CDR3 DNA: TGTGCCAGCAGCCAGACTAGCGGAACCCTTCAAGGGGCTACGCAGTATTTT.

J is TRBJ1-5 and V is TRBV19; 8 bases map to TRBD1. Germline CDR1 LNHDA, CDR2 SQIVND (reference sequence). V lost 3 bases and J lost 4; bases outside the gene matches: 5. The CDR3 consists of 15 residues. CDR3 sequence (DNA): TGTGCCAGTAGTATCCAAACAGGGGGTAATCAGCCCCAGCATTTT. Translated, it gives CASSIQTGGNQPQHF.

The rearrangement joins TRBV2 to TRBJ2-3; the match to TRBD2 covers 7 bases. The CDR3 sequence is 12 residues long. CDR1 is SNHLY, CDR2 FYNNEI, per germline. Trimming cost V 8 bases and J 6 bases; bases outside gene matches: 5. CDR3 DNA sequence: TGTGCCAGCGGGGGAGGGGAGGATACGCAGTATTTT. Residues: CASGGGEDTQYF.

The table lists this clone with a count of one. V and J are TRBV6-1 and TRBJ1-5; the match to TRBD1 covers 7 bases. The germline gives CDR1 MNHNS, CDR2 SASEGT. Trimming removed 7 bases from V and 9 bases from J; junction bases left unmatched: 9. The CDR3 extends over 13 amino acids. The CDR3 protein is CASTDRVGWPQHF. The CDR3 DNA sequence: TGTGCCAGCACCGACAGGGTGGGTTGGCCCCAGCATTTT.

This chain uses TRBV6-5 with TRBJ1-5; 8 bases map to TRBD1. CDR3 length equals 14 residues. Germline V lookup: CDR1 MNHEY, CDR2 SVGAGI. V shed 5 bases, J shed 6 bases, and the junction held 6 bases outside the gene matches. The CDR3 DNA reads TGTGCCAGCAGTCGGACAGGGAGAGGTCAGCCCCAGCATTTT. Residues: CASSRTGRGQPQHF.

The chain couples TRBV7-6 to TRBJ1-5; D not resolved. The CDR3 sequence is 14 residues long. Trimming stripped 4 bases from V and 1 base from J, with 8 bases between. Germline V gene sequence: CDR1 SGHVS, CDR2 FNYEAQ. CDR3 coding DNA: TGTGCCAGCAGCTCCATGGAGAGCAATCAGCCCCAGCATTTT. Translated, it gives CASSSMESNQPQHF.